A selection of T cell receptor beta chains follows, all from one sample in a study of T cells in Graves' hyperthyroidism and ophthalmopathy. Via MiXCR, TCRdb re-called the multiplex PCR reads, giving one row per CDR3 protein. The data hold about 98,000 distinct CDR3 sequences, with roughly 40% observed a single time. Sequencing used peripheral blood or thyroid tissue (not recorded which). These receptors were obtained from a woman aged 30 to 39 with Graves' hyperthyroidism. The CDR3 runs from the conserved cysteine through the conserved F or W.

>TRBV20-1|TRBJ1-1
CSASKWDSNSEAFF
>TRBV28|TRBJ2-7
CASRRRTSGSYEQYF
>TRBV7-8|TRBJ2-7
CASSLADTSSHF
>TRBV10-3|TRBJ1-1
CAIRPGGMNTEAFF
>TRBV27|TRBJ1-5
CASSLSNQPQHF
>TRBV5-6|TRBJ1-6
CASSLAVGPLNNSPLHF
>TRBV9|TRBJ2-7
CASSAGGQAEYEQYF
>TRBV7-2|TRBJ2-7
CASSLAGTREQYF
>TRBV6-1|TRBJ2-7
CASSEWTAGTGVYEQYF
>TRBV10-2|TRBJ2-3
CASSKGLVVDTQYF
>TRBV15|TRBJ1-4
CATSSVGVGEKLFF
>TRBV7-2|TRBJ1-6
CASSLVREYNSPLHF
>TRBV7-9|TRBJ1-2
CASSSSRDRVSVYGYTF
>TRBV6-5|TRBJ1-3
CASIRGGRGLGNTIYF
>TRBV7-8|TRBJ2-5
CASSSTRVGQETQYF
>TRBV10-3|TRBJ1-5
CAISEEGIQPQHF
>TRBV7-3|TRBJ2-3
CASSPGTSGRFLDTQYF
>TRBV7-3|TRBJ1-2
CASSLDSRGYYGYTF
>TRBV7-2|TRBJ2-3
CASSFVARFTDTQYF
>TRBV20-1|TRBJ2-5
CSASQWTSRETQYF
>TRBV7-2|TRBJ2-5
CASSGFQETQYF
>TRBV14|TRBJ2-2
CASSLDRGLTGELFF
>TRBV9|TRBJ1-1
CASSEGREGVTEAFF
>TRBV28|TRBJ2-2
CASETTQGTGELFF
>TRBV7-6|TRBJ2-5
CASSFVEETQYF
>TRBV13|TRBJ2-7
CASSFRSGGPGYEQYF
>TRBV7-2|TRBJ1-2
CASSLRQGYGYTF
>TRBV6-6|TRBJ2-2
CASNLAHGQNTGELFF
>TRBV10-3|TRBJ2-5
CATGDRVSETQYF
>TRBV7-9|TRBJ1-2
CASSPYPGRYYGYTF
>TRBV6-5|TRBJ2-2
CASSRLAGGTGELFF
>TRBV2|TRBJ1-5
CASSNRGYQPQHF
>TRBV7-2|TRBJ2-3
CASSWVGRTDTQYF
>TRBV7-8|TRBJ2-2
CASSLRIGELFF
>TRBV7-8|TRBJ2-6
CASRWPGLAGANVLTF